The rows below give T cell receptor beta chains drawn from one sample of a study of STAT5B mutations in CD4+ large granular lymphocyte leukemia. Only in-frame clones appear in the TCRdb table, and some are missing; sequencing was by immunoSEQ multiplex PCR. Here the sample spans about 30,000 clones, around 80% being singletons. The sample consisted of CD4+ T cells from blood buffy coats. The source is a human donor in good health. The CDR3 runs from the conserved cysteine through the conserved F or W. Fields, in order: D gene, clone size, J gene, V gene, CDR3 length, CDR3 DNA, CDR3 protein. The D gene is left open where the match is weak. Not all rows give a size; the values are once, few, many and, for expanded clones, a class.

- - TRBJ1-5 TRBV28 13 TGTGCCAGCCGGGGCCAGCCGGGTCAGCCCCAGCATTTT CASRGQPGQPQHF
TRBD1 once TRBJ2-7 TRBV5-1 15 TGCGCCAGCAGCTCACCGGGACAGCTAGACTACGAGCAGTACTTC CASSSPGQLDYEQYF
- - TRBJ2-3 TRBV5-1 15 TGCGCCAGCAGCTTGGATGGGGTTAGCACAGATACGCAGTATTTT CASSLDGVSTDTQYF
- once TRBJ1-2 TRBV2 16 TGTGCCAGCAGTCACTCCGTGCCACGAGTTAACTATGGCTACACCTTC CASSHSVPRVNYGYTF
TRBD1 few TRBJ1-4 TRBV28 14 TGTGCCAGCAGTTCGACAGGGATAAATGAAAAACTGTTTTTT CASSSTGINEKLFF
TRBD1 - TRBJ2-2 TRBV5-1 16 TGCGCCAGCAGCCACACCCCCGGGACAGGCACCGGGGAGCTGTTTTTT CASSHTPGTGTGELFF
- - TRBJ2-3 TRBV10-1 15 TGCGCCAGCAGTGGTGGGGGTTACGGCACAGATACGCAGTATTTT CASSGGGYGTDTQYF
- once TRBJ2-3 TRBV27 12 TGTGCCAGCAGTCCCCGGGCAGATACGCAGTATTTT CASSPRADTQYF
- - TRBJ1-1 TRBV11-2 14 TGTGCCAGCAGTCCCCTGGGGACGAACACTGAAGCTTTCTTT CASSPLGTNTEAFF
TRBD2 - TRBJ2-1 TRBV6-6 13 TGTGCCAGCTGTTCAGCGGGAAGAAATGAGCAGTTCTTC CASCSAGRNEQFF